The 18 T cell receptor beta chains in this list originate from one sample, sequenced in a study of blood T cell repertoires in COVID-19. TCRdb keeps only in-frame clones here, not all; method: immunoSEQ multiplex PCR. The sample contains approximately 180,000 clones, more than 80% of which appear only once. The sequencing sample was made of peripheral blood. The receptor source for this set is an elderly woman with COVID-19, enrolled during active disease.

The rearrangement joins TRBV4-1 to TRBJ2-1; 9 positions match TRBD2. This CDR3 has 18 residues. CDR1 is MGHRA and CDR2 is YSYEKL in the germline V gene. The V and J ends lost 1 base and 5 bases, in that order; junction bases with no gene match: 12. The CDR3, as DNA: TGCGCCAGCAGCCAAGGGTTTAGCGGGAGAGGCGTCCACAATGAGCAGTTCTTC. This sequence encodes CASSQGFSGRGVHNEQFF.

This clone was observed a handful of times. The chain recombines TRBV6-5 with TRBJ2-2; a weak D match, TRBD2 (5 bases). The CDR3 sequence is 16 residues long. Germline V gene lookup returns CDR1 MNHEY and CDR2 SVGAGI. Trimming removed 0 bases at V and 2 bases at J, with 10 bases between. The CDR3 region is CASSYSTGFNTGELFF. In nucleotides, the CDR3 is TGTGCCAGCAGTTACTCGACGGGATTTAACACCGGGGAGCTGTTTTTT.

This clone was counted only a few times. The V call is TRBV7-2, the J call TRBJ1-1; D unclear. The germline CDR1 and CDR2 sequences are SGHTA and FQGNSA. Trimming removed 1 base at V and 10 bases at J, with 13 bases between. This CDR3 region has 13 residues. CDR3 DNA sequence: TGTGCCAGCAGCTTAGGGGTTGGAAGCGCAGCTTTCTTT. Amino acids: CASSLGVGSAAFF.

J is TRBJ2-2 and V is TRBV27; TRBD2 matches at 11 bases. The CDR3 sequence is 15 residues long. The V segment lost 5 bases and the J segment 9 bases; nucleotides outside the gene matches: 8. Germline V gene sequence: CDR1 MNHEY, CDR2 SMNVEV (reference sequence). The CDR3 DNA follows: TGTGCCAGCAGTCGAGGTAGCGGGAGGGCCAGGGAGCTGTTTTTT. It encodes CASSRGSGRARELFF.

The chain couples TRBV7-9 to TRBJ1-2, with D possibly TRBD1 on 5 matching bases. The CDR3 sequence is 17 residues long. The V end lost 5 bases, the J end lost 2 bases, and 21 bases lay between the germline ends. Per the germline V gene, CDR1 is SEHNR and CDR2 is FQNEAQ (reference sequence). CDR3 region: CASSTESPQVDNYGYTF. In nucleotides, the CDR3 is TGTGCCAGCAGCACGGAAAGCCCACAGGTAGACAACTATGGCTACACCTTC.

The J gene is TRBJ2-1, the V gene TRBV12-3 or TRBV12-4; a weak D match, TRBD2 (5 bases). The length of the CDR3 is 13 residues. This CDR3 reads CVIAWGSPNEQFF. In nucleotides, the CDR3 is TGTGTCATAGCGTGGGGATCGCCGAATGAGCAGTTCTTC.

The chain recombines TRBV29-1 with TRBJ2-1; TRBD2 matches at 8 bases. The CDR3 totals 16 residues. V was pared by 1 base and J by 9 bases, with 14 bases of the junction left unmatched. In germline, CDR1 is SQVTM, CDR2 ANQGSEA. CDR3 region: CSVEGHPHREGSEQFF. CDR3 nucleotide sequence: TGCAGCGTTGAAGGTCATCCTCACCGGGAGGGTAGTGAGCAGTTCTTC.

The chain uses TRBV30 and TRBJ1-2; 8 bases are shared with TRBD1. The V gene's germline CDR1 is GTSNPN and CDR2 SVGIG (reference sequence). The CDR3 runs to 13 residues. Trimming at V came to 0 bases and at J to 4 bases, leaving 1 base not matched to a gene. DNA of the CDR3: TGTGCCTGGAGTGTAGGGACAGGCTATGGCTACACCTTC. It translates to CAWSVGTGYGYTF.

The gene calls are TRBV25-1 and TRBJ1-6, with no clear D. Germline lookup yields CDR1 MGHDK and CDR2 SYGVNS. The V gene lost 5 bases and the J gene lost 2 bases, with 4 bases spanning the gap. This CDR3 contains 13 residues. The chain's CDR3 is CASSFTYNSPLHF. In nucleotides, the CDR3 is TGTGCCAGCAGTTTCACCTATAATTCACCCCTCCACTTT.

The chain combines TRBV7-8 with TRBJ2-7; the D gene is possibly TRBD1 (6 bases). Germline loops: CDR1 SGHVS, CDR2 FQNEAQ. Trimming stripped 10 bases from V and 2 bases from J, with 15 bases between. The CDR3 totals 13 residues. CDR3 sequence (DNA): TGTGCCACCGAAGGGGGATCTACCTACGAGCAGTACTTC. It yields the protein CATEGGSTYEQYF. Looking up the rest from reference TRBV7-8 and TRBJ2-7 gives the full variable domain: GAGVSQSPRYKVAKRGQDVALRCDPISGHVSLFWYQQALGQGPEFLTYFQNEAQLDKSGLPSDRFFAERPEGSVSTLKIQRTQQEDSAVYLCATEGGSTYEQYFGPGTRLTVT.

This chain links TRBV6-5 with TRBJ2-5, with D possibly matching TRBD2 (6 bases). The V end lost 6 bases, the J end lost 5 bases, and 10 bases lay between the germline ends. Germline V gene lookup returns CDR1 MNHEY and CDR2 SVGAGI. The CDR3 totals 12 residues. The CDR3 region has the DNA TGTGCCAGCAGCCCAGGGAGGGAGACCCAGTACTTC. This codes for CASSPGRETQYF.

V and J are TRBV6-6 and TRBJ2-3, with 7 bases aligning to TRBD1. Losses at the gene ends were 5 bases for V and 1 base for J; bases not matched to a gene: 6. This CDR3 is built from 15 residues. Germline CDR1 is MNHNY and CDR2 is SVGAGI (reference sequence). The DNA of the CDR3 is TGTGCCAGCAGTATCGACGACAGGGGCACAGATACGCAGTATTTT. Protein: CASSIDDRGTDTQYF.

This chain links TRBV11-2 with TRBJ2-2, with TRBD1 identical over 8 bases. CDR1 is SGHAT and CDR2 is FQNNGV in the germline V gene. V shed 7 bases and J 5 bases; nucleotides not matched to a gene: 12. CDR3 length: 16 amino acids. The DNA for the CDR3 is TGTGCCAGCACCCGGGGAGCAGGGGGCTGGACCGGGGAGCTGTTTTTT. It yields the protein CASTRGAGGWTGELFF.

The V gene is TRBV4-3, the J gene TRBJ2-1; weak D call: TRBD2 (5 bases). CDR1 LGHNA and CDR2 YSLEER come from the germline V gene. The CDR3 has 15 residues. Trimming took 0 bases from V and 9 from J, leaving 15 bases between them. CDR3 nucleotide sequence: TGCGCCAGCAGCCAAGAGGGTCGAGGCCGGGGTGAGCAGTTCTTC. Amino acid sequence: CASSQEGRGRGEQFF.

V is TRBV4-1 and J is TRBJ1-2; 8 positions match TRBD1. CDR3 length equals 15 residues. The germline gives CDR1 MGHRA, CDR2 YSYEKL. The J segment lost 5 bases and the V segment lost 2 bases, leaving 7 bases of the junction unmatched. As DNA, the CDR3 is TGCGCCAGCAGCCAAACAGGGGGACAGCCATATGGCTACACCTTC. This translates into CASSQTGGQPYGYTF.

The J gene is TRBJ2-7, the V gene TRBV27; D not resolved. Germline CDR1 and CDR2: MNHEY and SMNVEV (reference sequence). This CDR3 is built from 14 residues. V was clipped by 6 bases and J by 6 bases, with 18 bases between them. The CDR3 loop is CASRRQALVIEQYF. In DNA, the CDR3 is TGTGCCAGCAGAAGACAAGCATTAGTCATCGAGCAGTACTTC.

The rearrangement uses TRBV11-3 and TRBJ1-1; possible D gene TRBD1, 5 bases. V shed 1 base and J shed 7 bases, with 22 bases lying between them. CDR1 and CDR2 from the germline V gene are SGHNT and YENEEA. The CDR3 is 17 amino acids. This chain's CDR3 is CASSLVMSGGGLVEAFF. DNA for the CDR3: TGTGCCAGCAGCTTAGTGATGTCGGGGGGTGGACTAGTTGAAGCTTTCTTT.

The chain carries TRBV7-3 and TRBJ2-3, with a tentative D call TRBD2 (6 bases). Germline V gene data show CDR1 as SGHTA and CDR2 as FQGTGA. V lost 0 bases, J lost 9 bases, and 16 bases lay in between. This CDR3 spans 15 amino acids. The CDR3 protein is CASSLTPGVSGTQYF. The CDR3 DNA reads as TGTGCCAGCAGCTTAACTCCGGGGGTCTCGGGGACGCAGTATTTT.